The TCR beta chain under discussion was sequenced for a study of blood T cell repertoires in COVID-19. Some clones are missing from TCRdb's copy, which holds only in-frame ones; the method was immunoSEQ multiplex PCR. The sample lists fewer than 85,000 clones, approximately 90% seen once, with roughly 5.7% in the top ten. The CDR3 contains 15 residues. From germline, CDR1 is LGHDT and CDR2 YNNKEL (reference sequence). V shed 1 base and J shed 1 base, with 8 bases lying between them. What was sequenced was peripheral blood. The source is a man aged 60-69 years with acute or convalescent COVID-19. The V call is TRBV3-1 (or the pseudogene TRBV3-2), the J call TRBJ2-1, with D perhaps matching TRBD1 (6 bases). CDR3 sequence reads: CASSQADRSYNEQFF. CDR3 bases: TGTGCCAGCAGCCAAGCTGACAGGTCCTACAATGAGCAGTTCTTC.